This TCR beta chain was profiled in a study of technical replicates of blood from a few donors (dated by TCRdb to about 2017). Library creation used the immunoSEQ multiplex PCR assay. The immuneACCESS repertoire file appears here via TCRdb, limited to in-frame rearrangements. These files lack a portion of the clones; in checked studies, under half of the deficit traces to unresolved V genes, and the cause of the others is not known. Within this sample are 87,000 or so clones, with roughly 94% of them counted one time only. The top ten clones comprise 0.27% of the sample. With regard to this clone: Its antigen is still unknown. The record has no base qualities; no much larger clone is one base away.

CDR1 SGHRS and CDR2 YFSETQ were looked up in the germline V gene. V is clipped by 0 bases and J by 5 bases, and the sequence between their germline boundaries is 13 bases long. From its cysteine to its phenylalanine, the CDR3 spans 15 amino acids. Only CDR3 DNA is held: 45 bases, read in frame from base 1. Here the chain combines TRBV5-1 and TRBJ2-3, with a tentative D gene TRBD2 over 7 matching bases. The receptor's source is a human donor in good health. Sequenced material: T cells isolated from PBMCs. The CDR3 region has the sequence CASSLEGGGLDTQYF. Here is the DNA: TGCGCCAGCAGCTTGGAGGGGGGAGGGCTAGATACGCAGTATTTT.